The present TCR beta chain was sequenced within a study of blood T cell repertoires in COVID-19. Germline CDR1 is SEHNR and CDR2 is FQNEAQ (reference sequence). The CDR3 is 12 amino acids. Trimming removed 5 bases at V and 4 bases at J, with 6 bases between. The method was immunoSEQ multiplex PCR; TCRdb's version includes in-frame clones alone and lacks a portion of them. In the table there are about 160,000 clones, approximately 80% of which are singletons. The V and J genes are TRBV7-9 and TRBJ1-5; D ambiguous. This receptor was taken from a woman aged 60-70 years who had recovered from COVID-19. The sample was PBMCs or T cells enriched from blood (not recorded which). The CDR3 DNA reads TGTGCCAGCAGCCACTTTAATCAGCCCCAGCATTTT. Translation: CASSHFNQPQHF.